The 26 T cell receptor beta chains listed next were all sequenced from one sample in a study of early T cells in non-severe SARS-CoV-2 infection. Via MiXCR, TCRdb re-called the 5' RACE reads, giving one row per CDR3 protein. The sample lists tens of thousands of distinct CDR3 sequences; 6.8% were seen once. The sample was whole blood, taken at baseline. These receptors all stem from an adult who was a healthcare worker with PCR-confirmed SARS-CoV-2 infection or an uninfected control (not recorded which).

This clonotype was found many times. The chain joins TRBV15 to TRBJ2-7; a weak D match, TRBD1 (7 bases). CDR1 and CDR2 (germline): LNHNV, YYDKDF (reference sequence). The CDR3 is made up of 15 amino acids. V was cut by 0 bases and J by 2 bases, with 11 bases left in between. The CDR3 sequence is CATSRDGGGAYEQYF. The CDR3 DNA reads TGTGCCACCAGCAGAGATGGAGGGGGCGCCTACGAGCAGTACTTC.

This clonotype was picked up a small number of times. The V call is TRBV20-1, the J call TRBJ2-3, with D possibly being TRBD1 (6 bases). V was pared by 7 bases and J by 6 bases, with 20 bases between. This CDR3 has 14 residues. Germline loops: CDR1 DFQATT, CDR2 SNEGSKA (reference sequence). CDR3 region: CSVRGAIGSDTQYF. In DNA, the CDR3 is TGCAGTGTCAGGGGAGCCATAGGTTCCGATACGCAGTATTTT.

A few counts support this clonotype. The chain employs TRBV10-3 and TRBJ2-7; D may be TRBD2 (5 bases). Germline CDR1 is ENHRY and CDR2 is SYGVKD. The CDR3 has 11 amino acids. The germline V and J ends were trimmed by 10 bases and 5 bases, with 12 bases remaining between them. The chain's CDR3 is CATEGFHEQYF. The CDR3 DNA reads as TGTGCCACCGAGGGATTCCACGAGCAGTACTTC.

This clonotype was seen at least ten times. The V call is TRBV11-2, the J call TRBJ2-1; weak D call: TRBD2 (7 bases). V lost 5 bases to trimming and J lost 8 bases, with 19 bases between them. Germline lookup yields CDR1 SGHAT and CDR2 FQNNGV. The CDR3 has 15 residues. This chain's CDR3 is CASSLQAGGAYEQFF. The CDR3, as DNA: TGTGCCAGCAGCCTACAGGCTGGGGGGGCGTATGAGCAGTTCTTC. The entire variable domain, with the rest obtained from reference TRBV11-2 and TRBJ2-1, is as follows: EAGVAQSPRYKIIEKRQSVAFWCNPISGHATLYWYQQILGQGPKLLIQFQNNGVVDDSQLPKDRFSAERLKGVDSTLKIQPAKLEDSAVYLCASSLQAGGAYEQFFGPGTRLTVL.

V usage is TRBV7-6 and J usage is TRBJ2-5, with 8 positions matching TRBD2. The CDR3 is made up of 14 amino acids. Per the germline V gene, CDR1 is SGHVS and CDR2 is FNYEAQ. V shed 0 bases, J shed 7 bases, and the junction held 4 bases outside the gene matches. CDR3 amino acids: CASSLAPGGVTQYF. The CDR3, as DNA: TGTGCCAGCAGCTTAGCGCCGGGAGGGGTGACCCAGTACTTC.

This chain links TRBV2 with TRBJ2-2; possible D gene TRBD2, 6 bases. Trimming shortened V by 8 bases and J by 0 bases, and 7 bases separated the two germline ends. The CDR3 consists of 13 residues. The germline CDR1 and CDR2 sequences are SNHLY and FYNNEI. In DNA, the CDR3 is TGTGCCAGCGGCGGGGCGAACACCGGGGAGCTGTTTTTT. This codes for CASGGANTGELFF.

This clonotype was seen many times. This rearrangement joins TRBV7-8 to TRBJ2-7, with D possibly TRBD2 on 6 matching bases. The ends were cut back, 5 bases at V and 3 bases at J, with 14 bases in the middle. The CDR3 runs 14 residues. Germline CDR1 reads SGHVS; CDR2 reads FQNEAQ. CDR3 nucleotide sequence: TGTGCCAGCAGCGTGAGTGGGACTGTCTACGAGCAGTACTTC. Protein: CASSVSGTVYEQYF.

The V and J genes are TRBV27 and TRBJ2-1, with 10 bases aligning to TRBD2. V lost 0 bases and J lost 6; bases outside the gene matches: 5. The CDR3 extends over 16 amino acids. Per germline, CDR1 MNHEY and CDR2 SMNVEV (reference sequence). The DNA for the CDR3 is TGTGCCAGCAGTTTATCGGCTAGCGGGAGCCCCAATGAGCAGTTCTTC. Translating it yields CASSLSASGSPNEQFF.

Written as DNA, the CDR3 is TGTGCCAGCAGTTACCCGGTAGCTGGGGCCAACGTCCTGACTTTC. It codes for CASSYPVAGANVLTF. This chain uses TRBV6-6 with TRBJ2-6; D gene ambiguous. The CDR3 spans 15 residues. V lost 2 bases, J lost 2 bases, and 7 bases lay in between. In germline, CDR1 is MNHNY, CDR2 SVGAGI (reference sequence).

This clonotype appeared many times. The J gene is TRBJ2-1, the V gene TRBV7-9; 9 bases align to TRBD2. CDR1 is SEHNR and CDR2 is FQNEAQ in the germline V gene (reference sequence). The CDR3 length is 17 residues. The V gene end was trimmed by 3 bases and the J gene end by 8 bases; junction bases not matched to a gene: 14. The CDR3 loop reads CASSLTPLDSGSYEQFF. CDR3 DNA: TGTGCCAGCAGCTTGACCCCCTTGGATAGCGGGAGTTATGAGCAGTTCTTC.

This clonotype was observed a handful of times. CDR3 nucleotide sequence: TGTGCCAGCAGCCAAGTCGTGGGGGGGAATGAGCAGTTCTTC. This sequence encodes CASSQVVGGNEQFF. The rearrangement links TRBV3-1 to TRBJ2-1; 7 nucleotides agree with TRBD2. Germline CDR1 reads LGHDT; CDR2 reads YNNKEL (reference sequence). This CDR3 is 14 amino acids long. Losses at the gene ends were 1 base for V and 7 bases for J; bases not matched to a gene: 4.

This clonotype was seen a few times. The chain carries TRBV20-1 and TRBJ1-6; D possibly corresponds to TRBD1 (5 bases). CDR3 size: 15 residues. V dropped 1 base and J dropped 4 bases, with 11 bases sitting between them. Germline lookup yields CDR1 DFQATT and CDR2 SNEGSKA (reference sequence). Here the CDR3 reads CSARVAGYYNSPLHF. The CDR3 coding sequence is TGCAGTGCTAGAGTTGCAGGGTATTATAATTCACCCCTCCACTTT.

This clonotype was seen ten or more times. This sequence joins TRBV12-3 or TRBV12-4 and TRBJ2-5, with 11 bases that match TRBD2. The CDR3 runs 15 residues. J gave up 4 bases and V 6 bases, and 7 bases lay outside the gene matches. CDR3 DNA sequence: TGTGCCAGCAGCTCACTAGCGGGAGTTCCAGAGACCCAGTACTTC. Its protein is CASSSLAGVPETQYF.

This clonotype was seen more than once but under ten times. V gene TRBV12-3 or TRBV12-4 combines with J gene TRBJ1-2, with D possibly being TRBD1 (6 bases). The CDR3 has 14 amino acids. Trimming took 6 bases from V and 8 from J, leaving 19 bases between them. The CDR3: CASRASTGTAGYTF. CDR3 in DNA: TGTGCCAGCAGGGCTTCGACAGGAACTGCGGGCTACACCTTC.

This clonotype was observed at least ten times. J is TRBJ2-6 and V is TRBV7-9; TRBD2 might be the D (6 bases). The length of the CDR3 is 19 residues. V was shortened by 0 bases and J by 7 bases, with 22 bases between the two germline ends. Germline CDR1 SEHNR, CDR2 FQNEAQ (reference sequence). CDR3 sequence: CASSLAGGISGFGANVLTF. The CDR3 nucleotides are TGTGCCAGCAGCTTAGCTGGCGGGATCTCTGGGTTTGGAGCCAACGTCCTGACTTTC.

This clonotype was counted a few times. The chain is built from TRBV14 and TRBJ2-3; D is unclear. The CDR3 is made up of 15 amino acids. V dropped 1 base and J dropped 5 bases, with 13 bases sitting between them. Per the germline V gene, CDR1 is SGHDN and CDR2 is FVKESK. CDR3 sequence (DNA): TGTGCCAGCAGCCAAGTGACGGATTACATAGATACGCAGTATTTT. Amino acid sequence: CASSQVTDYIDTQYF.

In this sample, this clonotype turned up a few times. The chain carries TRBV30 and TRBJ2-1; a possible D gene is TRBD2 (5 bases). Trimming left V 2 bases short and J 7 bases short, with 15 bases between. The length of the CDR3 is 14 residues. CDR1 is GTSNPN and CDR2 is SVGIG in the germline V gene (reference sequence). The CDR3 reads CAWSRGISGNEQFF. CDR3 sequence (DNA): TGTGCCTGGAGTCGGGGAATAAGTGGGAATGAGCAGTTCTTC.

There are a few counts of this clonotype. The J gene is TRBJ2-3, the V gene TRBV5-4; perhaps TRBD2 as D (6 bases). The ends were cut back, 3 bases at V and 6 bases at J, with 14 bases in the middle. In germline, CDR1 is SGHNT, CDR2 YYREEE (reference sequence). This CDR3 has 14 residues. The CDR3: CASSSRGPVDTQYF. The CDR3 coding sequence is TGTGCCAGCAGCTCGCGGGGACCTGTGGATACGCAGTATTTT.

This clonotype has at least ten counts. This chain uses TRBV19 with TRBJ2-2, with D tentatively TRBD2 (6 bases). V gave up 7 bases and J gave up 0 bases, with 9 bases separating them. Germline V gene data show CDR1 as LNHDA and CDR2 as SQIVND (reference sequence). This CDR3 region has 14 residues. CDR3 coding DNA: TGTGCCAGTAACCCGGGGGCGAACACCGGGGAGCTGTTTTTT. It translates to CASNPGANTGELFF.

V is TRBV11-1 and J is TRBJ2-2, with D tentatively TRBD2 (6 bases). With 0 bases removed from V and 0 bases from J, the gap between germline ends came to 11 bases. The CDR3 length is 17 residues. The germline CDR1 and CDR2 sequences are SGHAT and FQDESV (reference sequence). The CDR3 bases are TGTGCCAGCAGCTTAGCGGCTGGAGGGGCGAACACCGGGGAGCTGTTTTTT. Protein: CASSLAAGGANTGELFF.

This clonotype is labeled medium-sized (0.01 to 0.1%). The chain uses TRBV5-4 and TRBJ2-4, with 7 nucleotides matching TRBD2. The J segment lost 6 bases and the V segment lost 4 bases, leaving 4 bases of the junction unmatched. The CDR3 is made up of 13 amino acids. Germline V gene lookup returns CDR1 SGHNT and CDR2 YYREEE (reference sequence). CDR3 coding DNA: TGTGCCAGCAGCATAGCGGGTAGAAACATTCAGTACTTC. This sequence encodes CASSIAGRNIQYF.

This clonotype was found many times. Here the CDR3 DNA reads TGTGCCAGCAGCTTACTCGGAGGACAGGTGGTGTACAATGAGCAGTTCTTC. Amino acids: CASSLLGGQVVYNEQFF. This rearrangement joins TRBV7-2 to TRBJ2-1; 7 bases line up with TRBD1. The CDR3 length is 17 residues. The V gene's germline CDR1 is SGHTA and CDR2 FQGNSA. J gave up 4 bases and V 2 bases, and 11 bases lay outside the gene matches.

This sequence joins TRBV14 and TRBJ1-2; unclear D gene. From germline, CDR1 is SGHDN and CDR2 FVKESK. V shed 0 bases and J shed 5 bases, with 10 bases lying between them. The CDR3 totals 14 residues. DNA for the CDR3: TGTGCCAGCAGCCAAGATAACAGCTTTTATGGCTACACCTTC. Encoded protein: CASSQDNSFYGYTF. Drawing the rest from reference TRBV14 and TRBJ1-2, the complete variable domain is EAGVTQFPSHSVIEKGQTVTLRCDPISGHDNLYWYRRVMGKEIKFLLHFVKESKQDESGMPNNRFLAERTGGTYSTLKVQPAELEDSGVYFCASSQDNSFYGYTFGSGTRLTVV.

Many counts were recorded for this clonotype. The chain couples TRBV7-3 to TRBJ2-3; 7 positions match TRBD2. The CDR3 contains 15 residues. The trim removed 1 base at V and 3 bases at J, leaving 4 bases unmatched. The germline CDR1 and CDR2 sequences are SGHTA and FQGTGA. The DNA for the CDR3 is TGTGCCAGCAGCTTAAATGCGGGAGTAACAGATACGCAGTATTTT. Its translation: CASSLNAGVTDTQYF.

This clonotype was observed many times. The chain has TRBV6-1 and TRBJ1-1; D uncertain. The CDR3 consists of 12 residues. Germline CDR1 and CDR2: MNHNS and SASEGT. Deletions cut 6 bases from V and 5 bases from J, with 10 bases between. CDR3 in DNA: TGTGCCAGCAGATGGGGTCGGACTGAAGCTTTCTTT. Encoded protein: CASRWGRTEAFF.

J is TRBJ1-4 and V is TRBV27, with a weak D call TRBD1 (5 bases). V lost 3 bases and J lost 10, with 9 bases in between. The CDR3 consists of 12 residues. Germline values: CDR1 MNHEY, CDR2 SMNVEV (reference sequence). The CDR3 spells CASSFRGGKLFF. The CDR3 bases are TGTGCCAGCAGTTTCCGGGGCGGAAAACTGTTTTTT.